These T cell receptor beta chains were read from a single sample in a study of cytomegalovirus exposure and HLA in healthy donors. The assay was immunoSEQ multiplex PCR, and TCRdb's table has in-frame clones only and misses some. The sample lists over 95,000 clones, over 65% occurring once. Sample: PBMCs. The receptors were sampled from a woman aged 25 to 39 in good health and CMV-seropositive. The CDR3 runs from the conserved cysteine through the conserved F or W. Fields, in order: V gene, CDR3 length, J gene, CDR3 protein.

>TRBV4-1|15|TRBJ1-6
CASSQESGYNSPLHF
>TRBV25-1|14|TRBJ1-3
CASRAGGGGNTIYF
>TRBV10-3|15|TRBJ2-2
CAIRPGQGDTGELFF
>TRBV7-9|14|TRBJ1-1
CASRTAGTWSEAFF
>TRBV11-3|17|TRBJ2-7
CASSLDSYREGGYEQYF
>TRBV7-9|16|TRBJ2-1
CASSSLAGGPYNEQFF
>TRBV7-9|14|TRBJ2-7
CASRTDFTTYEQYF
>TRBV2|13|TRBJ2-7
CAFKQKAAYEQYF
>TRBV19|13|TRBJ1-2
CASTITGIYGYTF
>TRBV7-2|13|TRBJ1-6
CASSTGQPSPLHF
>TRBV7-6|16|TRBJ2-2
CASSLVGGVNAGELFF
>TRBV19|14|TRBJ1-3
CASSIGFSGNTIYF
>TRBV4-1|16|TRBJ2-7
CASSQGDRQGAYEQYF
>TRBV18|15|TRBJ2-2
CASVTGTGITGELFF
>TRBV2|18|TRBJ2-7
CASSARLQSGTGAYEQYF
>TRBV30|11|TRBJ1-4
CAWRNPGKLFF
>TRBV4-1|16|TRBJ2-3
CASSQERGLVTDTQYF
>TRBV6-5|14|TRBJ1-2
CASRRDRQGYGYTF
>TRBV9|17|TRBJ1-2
CASSVVPESGPFYGYTF
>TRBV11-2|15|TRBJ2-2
CASSRGLANTGELFF
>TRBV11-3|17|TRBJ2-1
CASTRVRTSGGYNEQFF
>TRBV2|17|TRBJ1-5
CASSEGRAQGGNQPQHF
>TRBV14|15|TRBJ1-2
CASSQEQGWVYGYTF
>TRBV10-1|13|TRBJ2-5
CASSADSEETQYF
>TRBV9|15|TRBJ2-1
CASSVGLAGGNEQFF
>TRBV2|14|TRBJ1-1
CASSEGDMNTEAFF
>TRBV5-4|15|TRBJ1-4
CASSIGQGGNKKLFF
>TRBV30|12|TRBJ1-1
CAWSGQGAEAFF
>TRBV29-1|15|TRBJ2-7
CSVEVAGQGMGEQYF
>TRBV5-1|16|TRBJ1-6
CASSLDLTENNSPLHF
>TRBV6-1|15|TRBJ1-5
CASSPDRFGNQPQHF
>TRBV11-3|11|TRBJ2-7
CASSLAGEQYF
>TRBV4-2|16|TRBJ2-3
CASSQGGTASTDTQYF
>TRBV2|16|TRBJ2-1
CASRGLAGGLDNEQFF
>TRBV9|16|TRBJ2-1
CASRDDEGANHNEQFF
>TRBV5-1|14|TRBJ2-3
CASSPGGGADTQYF
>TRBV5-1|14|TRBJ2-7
CASSQGQGPYEQYF
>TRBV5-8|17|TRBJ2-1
CASSLVIAGLYRNEQFF
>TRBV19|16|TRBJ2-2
CASSIGLAGGHGELFF
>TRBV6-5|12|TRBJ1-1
CASSRGSSEAFF
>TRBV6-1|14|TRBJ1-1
CASSDPGMNTEAFF
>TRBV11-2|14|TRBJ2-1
CASSIRTGSNEQFF
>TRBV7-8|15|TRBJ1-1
CASTRAQGDVDEAFF
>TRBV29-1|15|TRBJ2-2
CSVGQDRTNTGELFF
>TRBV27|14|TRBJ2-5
CASSLSTAQETQYF
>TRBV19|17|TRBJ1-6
CASSIEGGSSYNSPLHF
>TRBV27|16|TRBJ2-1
CASSPTSGGFYNEQFF
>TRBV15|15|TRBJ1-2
CATSRDRGRSPGYTF
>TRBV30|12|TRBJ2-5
CAWSGPGETQYF